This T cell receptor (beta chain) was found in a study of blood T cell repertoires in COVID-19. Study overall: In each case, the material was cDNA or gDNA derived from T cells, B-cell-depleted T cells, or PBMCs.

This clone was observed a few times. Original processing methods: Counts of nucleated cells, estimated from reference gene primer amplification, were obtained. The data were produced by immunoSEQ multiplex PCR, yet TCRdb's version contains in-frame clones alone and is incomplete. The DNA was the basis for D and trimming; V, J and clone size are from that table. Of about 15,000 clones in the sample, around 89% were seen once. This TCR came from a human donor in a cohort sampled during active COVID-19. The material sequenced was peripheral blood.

CDR3 loop: CASSLGQGGNTIYF. CDR3 nucleotides: TGTGCCAGCAGCCTTGGACAGGGTGGAAACACCATATATTTT. J is TRBJ1-3 and V is TRBV6-5, with 8 nucleotides matching TRBD1. V shed 6 bases and J 3 bases; nucleotides not matched to a gene: 4. The CDR3 consists of 14 residues. Germline V lookup: CDR1 MNHEY, CDR2 SVGAGI.